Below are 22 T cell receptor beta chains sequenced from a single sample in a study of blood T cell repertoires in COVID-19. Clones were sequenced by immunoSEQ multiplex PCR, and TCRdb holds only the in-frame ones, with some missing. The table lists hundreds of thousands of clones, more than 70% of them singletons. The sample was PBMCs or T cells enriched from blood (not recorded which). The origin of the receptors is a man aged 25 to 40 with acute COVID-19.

The CDR3: CAIGTVAFSGANVLTF. CDR3 coding DNA: TGTGCCATCGGGACAGTTGCCTTCTCTGGGGCCAACGTCCTGACTTTC. The chain has TRBV10-3 and TRBJ2-6; 7 nucleotides line up with TRBD1. The CDR3 is 16 amino acids. The germline V gene has CDR1 ENHRY and CDR2 SYGVKD. With V trimmed by 8 bases and J by 0 bases, 7 bases remained unmatched.

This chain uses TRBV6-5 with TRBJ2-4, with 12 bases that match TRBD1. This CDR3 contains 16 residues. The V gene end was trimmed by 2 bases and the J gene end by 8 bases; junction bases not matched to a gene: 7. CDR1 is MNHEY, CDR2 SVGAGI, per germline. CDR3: CASSYPGTGGTYIQYF. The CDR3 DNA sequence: TGTGCCAGCAGTTACCCTGGGACAGGGGGCACTTACATTCAGTACTTC.

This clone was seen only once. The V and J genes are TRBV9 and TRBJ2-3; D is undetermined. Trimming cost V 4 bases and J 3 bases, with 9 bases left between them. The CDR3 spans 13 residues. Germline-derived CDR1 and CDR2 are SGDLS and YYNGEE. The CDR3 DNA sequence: TGTGCCAGCAGCCCGGCCGGGACAGATACGCAGTATTTT. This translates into CASSPAGTDTQYF.

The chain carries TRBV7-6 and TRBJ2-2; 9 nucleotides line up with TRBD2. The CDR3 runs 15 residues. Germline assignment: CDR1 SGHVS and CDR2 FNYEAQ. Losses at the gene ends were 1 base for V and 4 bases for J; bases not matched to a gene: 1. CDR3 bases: TGTGCCAGCAGCTTAGAACTAGCGGGCACCGGGGAGCTGTTTTTT. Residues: CASSLELAGTGELFF.

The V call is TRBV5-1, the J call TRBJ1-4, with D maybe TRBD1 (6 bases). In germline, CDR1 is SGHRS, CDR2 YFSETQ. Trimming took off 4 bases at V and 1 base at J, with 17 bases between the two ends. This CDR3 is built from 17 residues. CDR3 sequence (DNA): TGCGCCAGCAGCCCAGGACAGTCAACCAGAACTAATGAAAAACTGTTTTTT. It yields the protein CASSPGQSTRTNEKLFF. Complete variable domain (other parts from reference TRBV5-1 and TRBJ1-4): KAGVTQTPRYLIKTRGQQVTLSCSPISGHRSVSWYQQTPGQGLQFLFEYFSETQRNKGNFPGRFSGRQFSNSRSEMNVSTLELGDSALYLCASSPGQSTRTNEKLFFGSGTQLSVL.

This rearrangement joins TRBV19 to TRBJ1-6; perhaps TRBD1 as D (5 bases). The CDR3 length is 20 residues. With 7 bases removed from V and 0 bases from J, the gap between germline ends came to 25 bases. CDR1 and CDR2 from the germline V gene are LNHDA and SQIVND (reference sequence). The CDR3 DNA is TGTGCCAGTACTCCGACCCTGCTGGGGGGATTTAGCTCCTATAATTCACCCCTCCACTTT. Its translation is CASTPTLLGGFSSYNSPLHF.

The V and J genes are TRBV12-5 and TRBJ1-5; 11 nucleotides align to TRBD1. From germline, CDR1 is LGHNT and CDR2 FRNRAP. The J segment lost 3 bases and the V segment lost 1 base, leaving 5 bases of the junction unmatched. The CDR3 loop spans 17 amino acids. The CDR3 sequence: CASGLGTGGDLNQPQHF. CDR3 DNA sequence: TGTGCTAGTGGTTTGGGGACAGGGGGCGATCTCAATCAGCCCCAGCATTTT.

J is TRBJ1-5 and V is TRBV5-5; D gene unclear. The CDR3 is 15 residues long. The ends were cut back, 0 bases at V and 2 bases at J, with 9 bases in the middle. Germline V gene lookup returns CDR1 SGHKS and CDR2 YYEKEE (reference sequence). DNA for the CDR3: TGTGCCAGCAGCTTGGATCGGCAGGGCAATCAGCCCCAGCATTTT. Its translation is CASSLDRQGNQPQHF.

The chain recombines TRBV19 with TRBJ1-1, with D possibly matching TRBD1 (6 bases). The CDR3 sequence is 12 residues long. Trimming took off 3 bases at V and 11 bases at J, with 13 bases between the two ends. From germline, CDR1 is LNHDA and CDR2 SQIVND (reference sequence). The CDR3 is CASSIKQGTAFF. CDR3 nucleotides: TGTGCCAGTAGTATCAAACAGGGTACGGCTTTCTTT. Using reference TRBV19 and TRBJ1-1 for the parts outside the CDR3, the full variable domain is DGGITQSPKYLFRKEGQNVTLSCEQNLNHDAMYWYRQDPGQGLRLIYYSQIVNDFQKGDIAEGYSVSREKKESFPLTVTSAQKNPTAFYLCASSIKQGTAFFGQGTRLTVV.

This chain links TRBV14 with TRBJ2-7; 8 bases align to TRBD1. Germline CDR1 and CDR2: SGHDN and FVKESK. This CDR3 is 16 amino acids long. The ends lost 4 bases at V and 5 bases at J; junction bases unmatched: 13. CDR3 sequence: CASSLGQGFLVNEQYF. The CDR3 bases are TGTGCCAGCAGCCTAGGACAGGGATTTTTGGTGAACGAGCAGTACTTC.

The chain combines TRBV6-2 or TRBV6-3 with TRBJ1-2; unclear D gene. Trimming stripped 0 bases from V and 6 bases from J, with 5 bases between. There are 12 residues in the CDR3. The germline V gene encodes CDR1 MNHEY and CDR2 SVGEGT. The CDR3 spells CASSYSRDGYTF. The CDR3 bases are TGTGCCAGCAGTTACTCGCGCGATGGCTACACCTTC.

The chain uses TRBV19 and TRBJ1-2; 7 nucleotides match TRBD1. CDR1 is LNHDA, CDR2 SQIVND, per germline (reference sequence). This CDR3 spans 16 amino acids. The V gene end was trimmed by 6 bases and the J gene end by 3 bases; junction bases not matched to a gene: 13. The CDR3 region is CASRANRGMGDYGYTF. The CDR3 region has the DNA TGTGCCAGTAGGGCCAACAGGGGCATGGGGGACTATGGCTACACCTTC.

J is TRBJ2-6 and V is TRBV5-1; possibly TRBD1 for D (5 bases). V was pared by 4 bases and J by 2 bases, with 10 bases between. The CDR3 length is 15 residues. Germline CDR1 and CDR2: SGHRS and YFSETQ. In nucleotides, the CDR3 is TGCGCCAGCAGCCTCTCAGGGACTGGGGCCAACGTCCTGACTTTC. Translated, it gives CASSLSGTGANVLTF.

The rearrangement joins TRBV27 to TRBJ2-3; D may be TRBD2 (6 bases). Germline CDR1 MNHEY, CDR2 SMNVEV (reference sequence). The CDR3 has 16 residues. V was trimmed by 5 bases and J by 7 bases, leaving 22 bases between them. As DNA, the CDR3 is TGTGCCAGCAGTCCTTACGGAGGGGTTAGTGGCCATACGCAGTATTTT. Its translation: CASSPYGGVSGHTQYF.

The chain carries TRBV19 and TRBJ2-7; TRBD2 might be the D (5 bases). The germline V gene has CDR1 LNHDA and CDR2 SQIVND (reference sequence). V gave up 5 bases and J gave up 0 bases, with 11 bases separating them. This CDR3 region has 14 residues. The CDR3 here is CASSPRGVSYEQYF. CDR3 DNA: TGTGCCAGTAGTCCCCGGGGAGTCTCCTACGAGCAGTACTTC.

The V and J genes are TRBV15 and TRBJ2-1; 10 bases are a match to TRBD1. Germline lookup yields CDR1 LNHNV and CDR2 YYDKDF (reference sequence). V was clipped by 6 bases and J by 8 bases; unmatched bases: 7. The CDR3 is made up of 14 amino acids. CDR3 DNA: TGTGCCACCAGTACGGGACAGGGGACCGATGAGCAGTTCTTC. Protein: CATSTGQGTDEQFF.

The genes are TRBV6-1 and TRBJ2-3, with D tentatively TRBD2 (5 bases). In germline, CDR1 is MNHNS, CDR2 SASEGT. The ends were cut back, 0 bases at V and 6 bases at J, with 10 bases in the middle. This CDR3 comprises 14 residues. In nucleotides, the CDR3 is TGTGCCAGCAGTGAAGCGCGAACGGGGGATACGCAGTATTTT. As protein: CASSEARTGDTQYF.

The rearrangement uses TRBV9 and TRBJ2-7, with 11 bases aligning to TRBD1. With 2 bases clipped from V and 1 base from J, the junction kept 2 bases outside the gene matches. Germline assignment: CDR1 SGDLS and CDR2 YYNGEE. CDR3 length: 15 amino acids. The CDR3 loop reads CASSVRDRGSYEQYF. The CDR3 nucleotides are TGTGCCAGCAGCGTCCGGGACAGGGGGTCCTACGAGCAGTACTTC.

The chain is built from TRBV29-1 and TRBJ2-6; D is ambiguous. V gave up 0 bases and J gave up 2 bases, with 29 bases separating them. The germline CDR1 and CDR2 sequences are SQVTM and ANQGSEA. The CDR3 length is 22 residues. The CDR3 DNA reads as TGCAGCGTTGAAGAAGGCCAGGCCTCCACCTCTGGCCTTGGCCCTGGGGCCAACGTCCTGACTTTC. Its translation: CSVEEGQASTSGLGPGANVLTF.

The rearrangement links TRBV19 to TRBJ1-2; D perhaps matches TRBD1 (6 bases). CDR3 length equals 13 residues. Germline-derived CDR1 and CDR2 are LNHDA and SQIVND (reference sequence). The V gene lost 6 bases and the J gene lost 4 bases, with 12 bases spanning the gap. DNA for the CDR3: TGTGCCAGTAGCTCGACAGGCCTCTATGGCTACACCTTC. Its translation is CASSSTGLYGYTF.

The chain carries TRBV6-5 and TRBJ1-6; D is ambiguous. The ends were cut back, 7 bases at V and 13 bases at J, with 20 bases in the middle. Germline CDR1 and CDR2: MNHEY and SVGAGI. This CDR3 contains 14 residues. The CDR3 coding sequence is TGTGCCAGCATTCAAGATCGGCCAGGTTCCCCCCTCCACTTT. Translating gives CASIQDRPGSPLHF.

The CDR3 region is CASSQGSHQGDEQFF. The CDR3 coding sequence is TGTGCCAGCAGCCAGGGATCCCACCAGGGGGATGAGCAGTTCTTC. This sequence joins TRBV11-1 and TRBJ2-1; the match to TRBD1 covers 7 bases. Germline assignment: CDR1 SGHAT and CDR2 FQDESV (reference sequence). The J segment lost 8 bases and the V segment lost 5 bases, leaving 12 bases of the junction unmatched. The CDR3 runs to 15 residues.